These T cell receptor beta chains were read from a single sample in a study of PD-1 blockade in classical Hodgkin lymphoma. The repertoire was sequenced with immunoSEQ multiplex PCR; TCRdb's copy has only in-frame clones and lacks some. The table has over 35,000 clones, more than 75% seen once. The material was peripheral blood mononuclear cells (PBMCs), obtained at baseline. These receptors all come from a human donor with classical Hodgkin lymphoma. Each CDR3 is given with its conserved first and last residue. D genes are given only for firm matches.

D gene | V gene | CDR3 protein
- | TRBV19 | CASSIPASGANVLTF
- | TRBV9 | CASSPAGDVDEQYF
- | TRBV4-1 | CASSQEGGTQYF
- | TRBV5-5 | CASSLVPGFEQYF
TRBD2 | TRBV10-3 | CAISGLAGGRGELFF
TRBD1 | TRBV5-1 | CASSVAPGGASNEKLFF
TRBD1 | TRBV4-2 | CASSDTGGTNTEAFF
TRBD1 | TRBV28 | CASSLVGTGTYEQYF
- | TRBV25-1 | CASSDRHRDNQPQHF
TRBD2 | TRBV6-1 | CASSVHPGTSGYEQYF
TRBD1 | TRBV27 | CASSFSTGSPLRSYEQYF
TRBD1 | TRBV5-1 | CASSPPSLDRGVNYGYTF
- | TRBV12-2 | CASPRPDSKYYTKNTGELFF
TRBD1 | TRBV19 | CASRTGTGNTEAFF
- | TRBV10-3 | CAISGQGTNEKLFF
- | TRBV4-1 | CASSQPGLNTEAFF